This is a list of T cell receptor beta chains from one sample in a study of blood T cell repertoires in COVID-19. Clones were read by immunoSEQ multiplex PCR, and TCRdb kept only the in-frame ones, dropping some. The sample lists hundreds of thousands of clones, around 83% occurring once. Sample: peripheral blood. The receptors derive from a woman aged 60-70 years with active or convalescent COVID-19. The CDR3 runs from the conserved cysteine through the conserved F or W. A D gene is named only where the DNA matches it firmly. The size entry is marked missing in some rows and otherwise reads once, few, many or a size class.

j_call	v_call	clone_size	d_call	cdr3_nt	cdr3_aa
TRBJ1-4	TRBV7-9	-	-	TGTGCCAGCAGGGGAGGAACTAATGAAAAACTGTTTTTT	CASRGGTNEKLFF
TRBJ2-5	TRBV3-1/TRBV3-2	-	TRBD1	TGTGCCAGCAGTCATAGACAGGGTTTGCCCAAAAACCAAGAGACCCAGTACTTC	CASSHRQGLPKNQETQYF
TRBJ1-2	TRBV7-9	-	-	TGTGCCAGCAGCTTAGGGTCCGGACAGCCCCAAGGGAACTATGGCTACACCTTC	CASSLGSGQPQGNYGYTF
TRBJ2-3	TRBV6-5	once	-	TGTGCCAGCAGATGGGGGCGGAAGGTAACAGATACGCAGTATTTT	CASRWGRKVTDTQYF
TRBJ2-1	TRBV27	few	-	TGTGCCAGCAGTTTGGGCGGGATCGATGAGCAGTTCTTC	CASSLGGIDEQFF
TRBJ2-5	TRBV7-8	few	-	TGTGCCAGCAGCTTCAGGGGGAGCGGGGGCCGAGAGACCCAGTACTTC	CASSFRGSGGRETQYF
TRBJ2-3	TRBV5-4	-	TRBD2	TGTGCCAGCAGCCGAGCGGGGGGGCTCACAGATACGCAGTATTTT	CASSRAGGLTDTQYF
TRBJ2-1	TRBV27	-	TRBD1	TGTGCCAGCCGCTGGGGGGGGACAGGGTCCTACAATGAGCAGTTCTTC	CASRWGGTGSYNEQFF
TRBJ1-1	TRBV28	-	TRBD1	TGTGCCAGCAGTCCCTGGGGGACAGGGGAGTCTGAAGCTTTCTTT	CASSPWGTGESEAFF
TRBJ1-6	TRBV4-3	-	-	TGCGCCAGCAGCCGTCGACAGGATAATTCACCCCTCCACTTT	CASSRRQDNSPLHF
TRBJ2-5	TRBV18	-	-	TGTGCCAGCTCAATACAAGAGACCCAGTACTTC	CASSIQETQYF
TRBJ1-2	TRBV10-2	-	TRBD1	TGCGCCAGCAGTTCCGACCAGGGGGCGGACTATGGCTACACCTTC	CASSSDQGADYGYTF
TRBJ2-2	TRBV19	-	-	TGTGCCAGTAGTGTTAGGCTGACAACCGGGGAGCTGTTTTTT	CASSVRLTTGELFF
TRBJ2-1	TRBV2	-	-	TGTGCCAGCGGGGGAGGAGGCAATGAGCAGTTCTTC	CASGGGGNEQFF
TRBJ1-1	TRBV27	-	-	TGTGCCAGCAGTTCACACGGGGCAAGGATACAGGGCACTGAAGCTTTCTTT	CASSSHGARIQGTEAFF
TRBJ2-2	TRBV2	once	TRBD2	TGTGCCAGCAGCTGGACTAGCGGGGGGGCAAGGACCGGGGAGCTGTTTTTT	CASSWTSGGARTGELFF
TRBJ2-7	TRBV4-3	-	-	TGCGCCAGCAGCCAAGAGGACAGTAGCTCCTACGAGCAGTACTTC	CASSQEDSSSYEQYF
TRBJ1-1	TRBV7-2	-	-	TGTGCCAGCAGCCCTAGGAGGGAAAGGAGCTTGGCTTTCTTT	CASSPRRERSLAFF
TRBJ2-7	TRBV19	once	-	TGTGCCAGTAGTCGTTCCGGGGAATTCGGCGAGCAGTACTTC	CASSRSGEFGEQYF
TRBJ2-5	TRBV7-7	-	TRBD1	TGTGCTAGCAGCTTAGGCGGGACAGGGTCGAAAGAGACCCAGTACTTC	CASSLGGTGSKETQYF
TRBJ1-1	TRBV10-1	-	-	TGCGCCAGCAGTAAGACAGTGGGCACTGAAGCTTTCTTT	CASSKTVGTEAFF
TRBJ2-2	TRBV20-1	-	TRBD1	TGCAGTGCTAGTCCCGGGACAGGGGGCAAGACCGGGGAGCTGTTTTTT	CSASPGTGGKTGELFF
TRBJ1-2	TRBV7-6	-	TRBD1	TGTGCCAGCAGCCCCAGACAGGGGGCGAACTATGGCTACACCTTC	CASSPRQGANYGYTF
TRBJ2-3	TRBV10-1	-	-	TGCGCCAGCAGCGAAGCCACAGATACGCAGTATTTT	CASSEATDTQYF
TRBJ1-2	TRBV19	-	TRBD1	TGTGCCAGTAGTATAGGACAGGGGGACGGCTACACCTTC	CASSIGQGDGYTF
TRBJ2-3	TRBV7-9	-	-	TGTGCCAGCAGCTCAAGTCCCCCAAGCGGAGATACGCAGTATTTT	CASSSSPPSGDTQYF
TRBJ1-5	TRBV6-2/TRBV6-3	-	-	TGTGCCAGCAGTCCAGGGGTAGTTTTTAGCAATCAGCCCCAGCATTTT	CASSPGVVFSNQPQHF
TRBJ2-3	TRBV5-8	once	TRBD2	TGTGCCAGCAGCTTCTGGGCCGGGACTAGCGGGGATACGCAGTATTTT	CASSFWAGTSGDTQYF
TRBJ2-1	TRBV11-2	-	TRBD2	TGTGCCAGCAGCCTCGGGACTAGCGGGGGGCGCTCCTACAATGAGCAGTTCTTC	CASSLGTSGGRSYNEQFF
TRBJ1-1	TRBV6-1	-	-	TGTGCCAGCAGTGAACGGCCAGAGGACAGATTGAACACTGAAGCTTTCTTT	CASSERPEDRLNTEAFF
TRBJ1-1	TRBV19	few	-	TGTGCCAGTAGTATGGGCGTGGGCGGCAGGGATTCTCCCCGGGCTGAAGCTTTCTTT	CASSMGVGGRDSPRAEAFF
TRBJ1-1	TRBV29-1	-	TRBD1	TGCAGCGCGACGAGACAGGGGAGGAACACTGAAGCTTTCTTT	CSATRQGRNTEAFF
TRBJ2-3	TRBV19	-	-	TGTGCCAGTAGTATCTCTGGCGGGGGCTACACAGATACGCAGTATTTT	CASSISGGGYTDTQYF
TRBJ2-3	TRBV5-4	-	-	TGTGCCAGCGGACAGATAAGTACCCGTAGCACAGATACGCAGTATTTT	CASGQISTRSTDTQYF
TRBJ2-7	TRBV10-3	-	-	TGTGCCATCAGTGGGGGCGGGAAACTCTACGAGCAGTACTTC	CAISGGGKLYEQYF